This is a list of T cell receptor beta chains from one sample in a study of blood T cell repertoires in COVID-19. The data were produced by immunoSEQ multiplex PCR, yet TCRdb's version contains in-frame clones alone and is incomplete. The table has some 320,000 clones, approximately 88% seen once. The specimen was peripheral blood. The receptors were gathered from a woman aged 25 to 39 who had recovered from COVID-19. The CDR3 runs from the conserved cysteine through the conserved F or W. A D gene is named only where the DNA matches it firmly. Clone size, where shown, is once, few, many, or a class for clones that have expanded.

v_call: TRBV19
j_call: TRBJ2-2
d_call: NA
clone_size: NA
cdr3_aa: CASSIDRDLSGRITGELFF
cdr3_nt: TGTGCCAGTAGTATAGATCGCGATTTGTCAGGTCGGATCACCGGGGAGCTGTTTTTT

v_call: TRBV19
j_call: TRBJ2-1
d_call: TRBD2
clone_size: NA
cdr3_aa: CASSMVSGGAFYNEQFF
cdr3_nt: TGTGCCAGTAGTATGGTTAGCGGGGGGGCCTTCTACAATGAGCAGTTCTTC

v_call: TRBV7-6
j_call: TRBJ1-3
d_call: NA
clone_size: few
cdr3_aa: CASSSGQTSGNTIYF
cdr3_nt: TGTGCCAGCAGCTCAGGACAGACCTCTGGAAACACCATATATTTT

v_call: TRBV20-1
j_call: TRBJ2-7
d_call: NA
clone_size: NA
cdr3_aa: CSASNGVMDEQYF
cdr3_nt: TGCAGTGCTAGTAACGGGGTTATGGACGAGCAGTACTTC

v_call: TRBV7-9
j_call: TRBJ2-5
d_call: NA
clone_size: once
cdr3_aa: CASSLGVRETQYF
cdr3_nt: TGCGCCAGCAGCTTAGGCGTGCGGGAGACCCAGTACTTC

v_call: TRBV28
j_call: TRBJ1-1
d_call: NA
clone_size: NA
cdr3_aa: CASSLPRQGNTEAFF
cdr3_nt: TGTGCCAGCAGTCTCCCGCGCCAGGGGAACACTGAAGCTTTCTTT

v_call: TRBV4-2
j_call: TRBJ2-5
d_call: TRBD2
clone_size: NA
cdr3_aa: CASSQSIIAGGQYF
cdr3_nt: TGTGCCAGCAGCCAATCTATTATCGCGGGGGGGCAGTACTTC

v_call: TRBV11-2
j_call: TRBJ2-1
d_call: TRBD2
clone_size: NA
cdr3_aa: CASSRASGAYNEQFF
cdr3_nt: TGTGCCAGCAGCCGGGCCAGCGGGGCTTACAATGAGCAGTTCTTC

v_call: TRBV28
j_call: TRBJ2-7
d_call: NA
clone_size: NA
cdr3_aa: CASSDTSSYEQYF
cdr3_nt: TGTGCCAGCAGCGATACAAGCTCCTACGAGCAGTACTTC

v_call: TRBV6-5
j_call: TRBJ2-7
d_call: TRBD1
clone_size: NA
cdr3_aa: CASSSTGGTYEQYF
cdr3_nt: TGTGCCAGCAGCTCGACAGGGGGGACCTACGAGCAGTACTTC